These 8 T cell receptor beta chains came from one sample sequenced in a study of shared clonotypes between healthy human individuals. Naive CD8 cells lacked CD45RO, underwent positive selection for CCR7 and left out terminally differentiated effector memory CD45RA+ cells. Only in-frame clones appear in the TCRdb table, and some are missing; sequencing was by immunoSEQ multiplex PCR. The sample yields around 650,000 clones, 95% to 96% seen once. The sample taken for sequencing was naive CD8+ T cells sorted from blood. These receptors came from a woman aged 25-40 years in good health.

The chain links TRBV28 to TRBJ2-2; D unresolved. V was pared by 4 bases and J by 0 bases, with 9 bases between. The germline V gene has CDR1 MDHEN and CDR2 SYDVKM. This CDR3 has 15 residues. CDR3 in amino acids: CASSSWATNTGELFF. CDR3 nucleotide sequence: TGTGCCAGCAGTTCTTGGGCAACGAACACCGGGGAGCTGTTTTTT.

The rearrangement uses TRBV6-7 and TRBJ2-4; D may correspond to TRBD1 or TRBD2 (7 bases each). TRBV6-7 is reported as an ORF; its role is uncertain. V lost 4 bases to trimming and J lost 8 bases, with 24 bases between them. The CDR3 runs to 17 residues. The CDR3 coding sequence is TGTGCCAGCAGTTCAAAGCCAGGGGGAGGGCCGTCAGACATTCAGTACTTC. This gives the protein CASSSKPGGGPSDIQYF.

This chain uses TRBV28 with TRBJ2-7, with D tentatively TRBD1 (5 bases). Germline V gene lookup returns CDR1 MDHEN and CDR2 SYDVKM. CDR3 length: 13 amino acids. V was trimmed by 7 bases and J by 4 bases, leaving 14 bases between them. CDR3 bases: TGTGCCAGCACCCAAAGACAGTTGTACGAGCAGTACTTC. Its protein is CASTQRQLYEQYF.

J is TRBJ2-5 and V is TRBV5-6; D is possibly TRBD1 (6 bases). The DNA end is a closer match to TRBJ2-7, so the J assignment may be wrong. Germline lookup yields CDR1 SGHDT and CDR2 YYEEEE. The CDR3 contains 13 residues. The CDR3, as DNA: TGTGCCAGCAGCCCGACAGGCGGCTACGAGCAGTACTTC. Amino acid sequence: CASSPTGGYEQYF.

The chain couples TRBV28 to TRBJ2-7; 9 bases fit TRBD2. CDR1 and CDR2 (germline): MDHEN, SYDVKM. The CDR3 has 16 amino acids. With V trimmed by 1 base and J by 4 bases, 8 bases remained unmatched. The CDR3 DNA sequence: TGTGCCAGCAGTTTATCCTTCGGACTAGCGACGTACGAGCAGTACTTC. Encoded protein: CASSLSFGLATYEQYF.

J is TRBJ2-7 and V is TRBV9; D unresolved. This CDR3 is built from 12 residues. The V end lost 4 bases, the J end lost 6 bases, and 11 bases lay between the germline ends. Germline V gene lookup returns CDR1 SGDLS and CDR2 YYNGEE. The CDR3 sequence: CASSPSVGEQYF. The CDR3, as DNA: TGTGCCAGCAGCCCCTCGGTGGGCGAGCAGTACTTC. The whole variable domain, filled in from reference TRBV9 and TRBJ2-7, reads DSGVTQTPKHLITATGQRVTLRCSPRSGDLSVYWYQQSLDQGLQFLIQYYNGEERAKGNILERFSAQQFPDLHSELNLSSLELGDSALYFCASSPSVGEQYFGPGTRLTVT.

The chain recombines TRBV25-1 with TRBJ1-1; unclear D gene. Trimming removed 3 bases from V and 1 base from J, with 6 bases in between. The CDR3 covers 13 residues. The germline gives CDR1 MGHDK, CDR2 SYGVNS. The CDR3 here is CASSDGPNTEAFF. In DNA, the CDR3 is TGTGCCAGCAGTGACGGACCGAACACTGAAGCTTTCTTT.

The V and J genes are TRBV27 and TRBJ1-5; D might be TRBD1 (5 bases). V was clipped by 1 base and J by 1 base, with 8 bases between them. CDR1 and CDR2 from the germline V gene are MNHEY and SMNVEV (reference sequence). The CDR3 contains 15 residues. CDR3: CASSLFGGSNQPQHF. The CDR3 region has the DNA TGTGCCAGCAGTTTATTCGGGGGAAGCAATCAGCCCCAGCATTTT.